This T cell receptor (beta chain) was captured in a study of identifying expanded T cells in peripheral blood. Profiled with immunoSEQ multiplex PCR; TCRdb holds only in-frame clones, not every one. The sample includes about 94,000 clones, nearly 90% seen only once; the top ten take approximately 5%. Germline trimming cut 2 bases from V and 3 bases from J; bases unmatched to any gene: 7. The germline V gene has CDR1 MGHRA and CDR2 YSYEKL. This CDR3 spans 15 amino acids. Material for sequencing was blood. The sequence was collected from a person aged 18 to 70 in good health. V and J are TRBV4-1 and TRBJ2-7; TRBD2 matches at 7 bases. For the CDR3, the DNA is TGCGCCAGCAGCCAACCGAGCGGGACTAACTACGAGCAGTACTTC. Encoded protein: CASSQPSGTNYEQYF.